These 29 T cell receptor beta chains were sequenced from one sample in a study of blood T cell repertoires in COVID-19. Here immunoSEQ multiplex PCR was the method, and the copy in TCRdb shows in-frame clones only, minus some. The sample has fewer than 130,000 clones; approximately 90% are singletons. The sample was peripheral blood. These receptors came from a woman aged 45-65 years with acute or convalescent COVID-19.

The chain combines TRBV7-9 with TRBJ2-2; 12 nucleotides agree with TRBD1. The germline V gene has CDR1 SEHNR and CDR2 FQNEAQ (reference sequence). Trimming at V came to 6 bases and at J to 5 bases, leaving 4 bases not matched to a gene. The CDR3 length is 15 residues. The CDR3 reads CASRGQGAQTGELFF. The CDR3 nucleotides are TGTGCCAGCAGGGGACAGGGGGCGCAAACCGGGGAGCTGTTTTTT.

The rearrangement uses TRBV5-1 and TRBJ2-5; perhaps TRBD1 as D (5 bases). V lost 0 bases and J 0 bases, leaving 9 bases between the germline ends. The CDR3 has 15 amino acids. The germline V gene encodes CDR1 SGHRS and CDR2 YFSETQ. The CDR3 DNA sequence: TGCGCCAGCAGCTTGGAGGGGCTAAACCAAGAGACCCAGTACTTC. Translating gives CASSLEGLNQETQYF.

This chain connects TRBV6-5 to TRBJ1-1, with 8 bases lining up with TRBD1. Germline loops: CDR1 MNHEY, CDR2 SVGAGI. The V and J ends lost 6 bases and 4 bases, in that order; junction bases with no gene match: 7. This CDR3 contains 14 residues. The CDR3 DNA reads TGTGCCAGCAGGGTACAGGGGGGGAGCACTGAAGCTTTCTTT. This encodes CASRVQGGSTEAFF.

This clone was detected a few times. CDR3 bases: TGTGCCAGCAGCGTACCCCATAGCGGGAGCTCCTACAATGAGCAGTTCTTC. This sequence encodes CASSVPHSGSSYNEQFF. The genes are TRBV11-2 and TRBJ2-1, with 9 bases that match TRBD2. This CDR3 has 17 residues. Germline V gene lookup returns CDR1 SGHAT and CDR2 FQNNGV. The V gene end was trimmed by 5 bases and the J gene end by 0 bases; junction bases not matched to a gene: 8.

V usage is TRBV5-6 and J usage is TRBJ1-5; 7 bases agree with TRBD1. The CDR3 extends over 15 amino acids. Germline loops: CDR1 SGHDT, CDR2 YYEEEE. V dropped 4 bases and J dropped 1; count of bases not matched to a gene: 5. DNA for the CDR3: TGTGCCAGCAGCAGAAGACAGGGAAGCAATCAGCCCCAGCATTTT. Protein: CASSRRQGSNQPQHF.

The CDR3 region has the DNA TGCAGCGTTGAATTCGGGACAGGGGCGGGAGGGCCCTACGAGCAGTACTTC. It specifies CSVEFGTGAGGPYEQYF. This rearrangement joins TRBV29-1 to TRBJ2-7, with D tentatively TRBD1 (10 bases). The CDR3 has 17 amino acids. Germline CDR1 is SQVTM and CDR2 is ANQGSEA. Trimming cost V 2 bases and J 2 bases, with 22 bases left between them.

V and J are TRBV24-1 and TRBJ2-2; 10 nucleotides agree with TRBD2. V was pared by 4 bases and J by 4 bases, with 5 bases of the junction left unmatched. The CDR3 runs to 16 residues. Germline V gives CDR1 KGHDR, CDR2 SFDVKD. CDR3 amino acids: CATSDRGLAFTGELFF. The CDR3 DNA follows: TGTGCCACCAGTGACCGGGGACTAGCGTTCACCGGGGAGCTGTTTTTT.

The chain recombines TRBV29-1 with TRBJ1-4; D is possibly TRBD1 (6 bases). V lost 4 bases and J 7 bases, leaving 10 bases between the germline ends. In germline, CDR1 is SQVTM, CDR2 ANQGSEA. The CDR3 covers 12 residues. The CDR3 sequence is CSVVQGGEKLFF. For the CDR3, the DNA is TGCAGCGTTGTCCAAGGGGGTGAAAAACTGTTTTTT.

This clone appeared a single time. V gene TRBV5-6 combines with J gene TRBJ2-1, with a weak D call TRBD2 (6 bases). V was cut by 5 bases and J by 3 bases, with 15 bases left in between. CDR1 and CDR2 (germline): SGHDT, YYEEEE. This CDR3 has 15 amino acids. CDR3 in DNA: TGTGCCAGCAGTCCTCCGGGACTGAACTACAATGAGCAGTTCTTC. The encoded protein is CASSPPGLNYNEQFF.

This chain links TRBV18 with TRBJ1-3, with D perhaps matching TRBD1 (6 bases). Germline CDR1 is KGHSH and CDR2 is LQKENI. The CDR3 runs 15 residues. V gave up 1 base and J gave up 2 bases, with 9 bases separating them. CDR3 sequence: CASSPQSGAGNTIYF. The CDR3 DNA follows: TGTGCCAGCTCACCACAATCAGGGGCTGGAAACACCATATATTTT.

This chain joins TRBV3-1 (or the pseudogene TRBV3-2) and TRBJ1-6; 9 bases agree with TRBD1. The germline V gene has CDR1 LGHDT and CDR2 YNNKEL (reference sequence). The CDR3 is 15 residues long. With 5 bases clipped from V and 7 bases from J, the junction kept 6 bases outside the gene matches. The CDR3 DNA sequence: TGTGCCAGCAGCATCGGTGACAGGGGGAATTCACCCCTCCACTTT. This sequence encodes CASSIGDRGNSPLHF.

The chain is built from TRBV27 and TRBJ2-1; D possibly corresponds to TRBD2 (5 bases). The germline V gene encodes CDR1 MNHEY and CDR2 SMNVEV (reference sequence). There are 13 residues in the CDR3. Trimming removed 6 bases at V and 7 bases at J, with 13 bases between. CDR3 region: CASSLTPGNEQFF. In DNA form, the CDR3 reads TGTGCCAGCAGCCTGACTCCGGGGAATGAGCAGTTCTTC.

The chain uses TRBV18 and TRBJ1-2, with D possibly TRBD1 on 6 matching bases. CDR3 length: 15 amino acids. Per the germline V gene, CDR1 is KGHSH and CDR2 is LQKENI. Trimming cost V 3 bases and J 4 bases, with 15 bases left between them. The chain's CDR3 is CASSPVQQGSYGYTF. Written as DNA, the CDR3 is TGTGCCAGCTCACCTGTTCAACAGGGCTCCTATGGCTACACCTTC.

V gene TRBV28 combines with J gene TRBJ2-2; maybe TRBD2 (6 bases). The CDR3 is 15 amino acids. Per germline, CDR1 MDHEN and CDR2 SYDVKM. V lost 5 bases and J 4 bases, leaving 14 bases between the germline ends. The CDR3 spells CASSRGTSGTGELFF. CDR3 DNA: TGTGCCAGCAGTAGAGGGACTTCAGGCACCGGGGAGCTGTTTTTT.

The CDR3 DNA sequence: TGTGCCAGCTCACCGTCAGGGGGAAACACCATATATTTT. Translating gives CASSPSGGNTIYF. This chain joins TRBV18 and TRBJ1-3; TRBD1 is a possible D gene (5 bases). Trimming pared 3 bases from V and 4 bases from J, leaving 7 bases between. CDR1 KGHSH and CDR2 LQKENI come from the germline V gene. This CDR3 contains 13 residues.

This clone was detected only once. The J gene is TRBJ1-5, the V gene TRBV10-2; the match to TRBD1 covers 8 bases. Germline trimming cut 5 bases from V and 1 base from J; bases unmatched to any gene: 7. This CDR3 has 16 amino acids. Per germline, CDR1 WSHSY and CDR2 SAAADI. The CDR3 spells CASSYSTGESNQPQHF. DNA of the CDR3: TGCGCCAGCAGTTATTCGACAGGGGAGAGCAATCAGCCCCAGCATTTT.

CDR3 DNA sequence: TGTGCCAGCAGTTTCGCTCGAGGGGACAGCGCCTACAATGAGCAGTTCTTC. It encodes CASSFARGDSAYNEQFF. This rearrangement joins TRBV6-2 or TRBV6-3 to TRBJ2-1; TRBD1 agrees at 7 bases. Losses at the gene ends were 4 bases for V and 2 bases for J; bases not matched to a gene: 11. The CDR3 covers 17 residues. Per germline, CDR1 MNHEY and CDR2 SVGEGT.

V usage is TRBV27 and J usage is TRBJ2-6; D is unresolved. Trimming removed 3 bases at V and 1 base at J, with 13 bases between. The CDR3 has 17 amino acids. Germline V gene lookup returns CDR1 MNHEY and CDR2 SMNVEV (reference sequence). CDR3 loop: CASSFRSGSSGANVLTF. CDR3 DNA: TGTGCCAGCAGTTTCCGATCCGGGTCGTCTGGGGCCAACGTCCTGACTTTC.

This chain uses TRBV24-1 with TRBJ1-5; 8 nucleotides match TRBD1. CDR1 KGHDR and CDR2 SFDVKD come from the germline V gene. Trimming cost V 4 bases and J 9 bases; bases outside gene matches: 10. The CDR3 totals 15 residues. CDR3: CATSDPGQGGLPQHF. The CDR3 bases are TGTGCCACCAGTGACCCTGGACAGGGAGGTTTGCCCCAGCATTTT.

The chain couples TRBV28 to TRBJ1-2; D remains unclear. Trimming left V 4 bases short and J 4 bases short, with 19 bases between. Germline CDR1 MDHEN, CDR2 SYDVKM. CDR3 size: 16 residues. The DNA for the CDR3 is TGTGCCAGCAGTTCTCCACCCCCAGGAGGGTCCTATGGCTACACCTTC. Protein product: CASSSPPPGGSYGYTF.

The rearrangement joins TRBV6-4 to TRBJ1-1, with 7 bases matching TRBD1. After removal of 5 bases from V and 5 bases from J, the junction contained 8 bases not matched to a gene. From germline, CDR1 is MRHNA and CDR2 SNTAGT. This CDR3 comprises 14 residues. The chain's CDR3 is CASSSTGSGTEAFF. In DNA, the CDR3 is TGTGCCAGCAGTTCGACAGGGTCGGGGACTGAAGCTTTCTTT.

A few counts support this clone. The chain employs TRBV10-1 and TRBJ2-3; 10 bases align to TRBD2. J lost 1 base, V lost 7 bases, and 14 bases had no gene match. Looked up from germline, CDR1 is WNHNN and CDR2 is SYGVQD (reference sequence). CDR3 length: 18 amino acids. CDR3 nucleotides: TGCGCCAGCATAATAGCGGGAGGAGGGGAGCGGGGCACAGATACGCAGTATTTT. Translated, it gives CASIIAGGGERGTDTQYF.

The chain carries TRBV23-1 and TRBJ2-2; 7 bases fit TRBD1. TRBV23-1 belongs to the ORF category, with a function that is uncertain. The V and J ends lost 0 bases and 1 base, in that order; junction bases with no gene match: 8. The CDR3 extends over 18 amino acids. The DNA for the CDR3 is TGCGCCAGCAGTCAATCTGGGGACCGGACAGGGAACACCGGGGAGCTGTTTTTT. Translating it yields CASSQSGDRTGNTGELFF.

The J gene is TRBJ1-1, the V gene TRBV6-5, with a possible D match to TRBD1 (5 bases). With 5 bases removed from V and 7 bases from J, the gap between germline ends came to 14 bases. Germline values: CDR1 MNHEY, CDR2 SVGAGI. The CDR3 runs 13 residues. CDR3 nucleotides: TGTGCCAGCAGTAGGGGCAGCGGGCTTGAAGCTTTCTTT. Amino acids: CASSRGSGLEAFF.

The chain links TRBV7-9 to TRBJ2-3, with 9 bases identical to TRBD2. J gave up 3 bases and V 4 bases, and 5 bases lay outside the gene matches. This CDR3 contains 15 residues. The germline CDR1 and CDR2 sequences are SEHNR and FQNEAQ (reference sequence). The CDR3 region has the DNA TGTGCCAGCAGCTGGGGACTAGCTAGGACAGATACGCAGTATTTT. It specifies CASSWGLARTDTQYF.

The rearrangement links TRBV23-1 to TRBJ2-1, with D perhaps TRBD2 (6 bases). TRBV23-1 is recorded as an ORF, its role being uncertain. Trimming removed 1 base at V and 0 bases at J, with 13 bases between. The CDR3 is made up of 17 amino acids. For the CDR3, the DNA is TGCGCCAGCAGTCAATTGGGGGGACCGAGCTCCTACAATGAGCAGTTCTTC. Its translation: CASSQLGGPSSYNEQFF.

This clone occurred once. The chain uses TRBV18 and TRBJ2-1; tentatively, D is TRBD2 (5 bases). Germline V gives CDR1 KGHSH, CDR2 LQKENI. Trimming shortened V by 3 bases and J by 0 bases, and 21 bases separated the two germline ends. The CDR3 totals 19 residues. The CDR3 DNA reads TGTGCCAGCTCACCCCTTTTGCGTTCAGCGGCGAGCTCCTACAATGAGCAGTTCTTC. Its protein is CASSPLLRSAASSYNEQFF. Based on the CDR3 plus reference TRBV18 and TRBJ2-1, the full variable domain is NAGVMQNPRHLVRRRGQEARLRCSPMKGHSHVYWYRQLPEEGLKFMVYLQKENIIDESGMPKERFSAEFPKEGPSILRIQQVVRGDSAAYFCASSPLLRSAASSYNEQFFGPGTRLTVL.

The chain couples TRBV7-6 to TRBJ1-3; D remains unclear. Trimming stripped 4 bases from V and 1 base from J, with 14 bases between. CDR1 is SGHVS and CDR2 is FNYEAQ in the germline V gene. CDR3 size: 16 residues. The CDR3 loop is CASSSTLPRSGNTIYF. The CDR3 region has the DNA TGTGCCAGCAGCTCGACACTCCCAAGGTCTGGAAACACCATATATTTT. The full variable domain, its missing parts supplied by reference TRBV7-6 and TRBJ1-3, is GAGVSQSPRYKVTKRGQDVALRCDPISGHVSLYWYRQALGQGPEFLTYFNYEAQQDKSGLPNDRFSAERPEGSISTLTIQRTEQRDSAMYRCASSSTLPRSGNTIYFGEGSWLTVV.

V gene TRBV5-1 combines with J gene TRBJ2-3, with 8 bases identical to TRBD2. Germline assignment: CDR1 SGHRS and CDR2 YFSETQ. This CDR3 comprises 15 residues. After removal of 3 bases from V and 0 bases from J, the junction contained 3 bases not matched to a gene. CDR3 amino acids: CASSYASGSTDTQYF. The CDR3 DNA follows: TGCGCCAGCAGCTACGCTAGCGGGAGCACAGATACGCAGTATTTT.